This T cell receptor beta chain was recovered during a study of T cells in Graves' hyperthyroidism and ophthalmopathy. TCR beta CDR3 sequences were amplified from RNA transcripts. The HTBI primer set drove a first-round RT-PCR of the TCR CDR3. TCRdb re-derived calls from the multiplex PCR reads in MiXCR, one entry per CDR3 protein. The repertoire consists of fewer than 600,000 distinct CDR3 sequences, with roughly 14% occurring once and the leading ten covering 15% to 20%. Losses at the gene ends were 0 bases for V and 3 bases for J; bases not matched to a gene: 4. Germline values: CDR1 DFQATT, CDR2 SNEGSKA (reference sequence). CDR3 length equals 16 residues.

This sequence joins TRBV20-1 and TRBJ2-1; 11 bases line up with TRBD2. Sequenced sample: blood. This sequence originates from a woman under 30 with Graves' hyperthyroidism. CDR3: CSARDAGTSGYNEQFF. CDR3 in DNA: TGCAGTGCTAGAGATGCCGGGACTAGCGGCTACAATGAGCAGTTCTTC.